This TCR beta chain was observed in a study of regulatory T cells in long-lasting Graves disease. The study, taken as a whole, reports: No thyroid tissue was studied; the work used peripheral blood only.

As to this clonotype: The antigen remains unidentified. The junction departs from germline at one end; a sequencing error may be responsible.

HTBI primers from iRepertoire and Arm-PCR of CDR3 regions yielded the TCR beta libraries. In the authors' methods: The samples included 60 to 65 TRBV and under 15 TRBJ segments. MiXCR was run by TCRdb on the multiplex PCR reads, yielding one entry per CDR3 protein. The V and J calls reflect TCRdb's pipeline rather than the authors' work. The repertoire holds approximately 400,000 distinct CDR3 sequences, with under 15% as singletons. This CDR3 contains 13 residues. Germline-derived CDR1 and CDR2 are LNHDA and SQIVND (reference sequence). The time point is: newly diagnosed GD, antithyroid drugs for less than 3 months. PBMC-extracted RNA yielded the TCR library. These sequences were also reported in another study, on T cells in Graves' hyperthyroidism and ophthalmopathy.

The clonotype comes from a woman between 25 and 40 years old with Graves disease. The rearrangement joins TRBV19 to TRBJ2-1; D perhaps matches TRBD2 (6 bases). The specimen comprised peripheral blood mononuclear cells (PBMCs), sampled at new diagnosis, from a patient treated with antithyroid drugs. The chain's CDR3 is CASSQNLRTTRIF. In nucleotides, the CDR3 is TGTGCCAGTAGTCAAAACCTCCGGACTACCAGGATCTTC.